The present T cell receptor beta chain was sequenced within a study of T cells in localized non-small cell lung cancer. Sequencing was performed with immunoSEQ multiplex PCR; in TCRdb, only in-frame clones are kept and a portion is missing. This sample carries around 50,000 clones, roughly 90% of them seen once, and the ten largest clones take about 20%. Study-wide results and caveats: Adjacent lung was found to contain a median about 55 of the top 100 tumor clones.

As for this clone: The antigen is unknown.

Germline-derived CDR1 and CDR2 are SNHLY and FYNNEI. The CDR3 consists of 10 residues. Trimming removed 7 bases from V and 6 bases from J, with 6 bases in between. This chain joins TRBV2 and TRBJ2-5; no definite D call. The starting material was peripheral blood, obtained before any cancer treatment. The clonotype originates from a male donor at least 60 years old with stage III squamous cell lung carcinoma. The CDR3 nucleotides read TGTGCCAGCAAAGAGAAGACCCAGTACTTC. It specifies CASKEKTQYF.